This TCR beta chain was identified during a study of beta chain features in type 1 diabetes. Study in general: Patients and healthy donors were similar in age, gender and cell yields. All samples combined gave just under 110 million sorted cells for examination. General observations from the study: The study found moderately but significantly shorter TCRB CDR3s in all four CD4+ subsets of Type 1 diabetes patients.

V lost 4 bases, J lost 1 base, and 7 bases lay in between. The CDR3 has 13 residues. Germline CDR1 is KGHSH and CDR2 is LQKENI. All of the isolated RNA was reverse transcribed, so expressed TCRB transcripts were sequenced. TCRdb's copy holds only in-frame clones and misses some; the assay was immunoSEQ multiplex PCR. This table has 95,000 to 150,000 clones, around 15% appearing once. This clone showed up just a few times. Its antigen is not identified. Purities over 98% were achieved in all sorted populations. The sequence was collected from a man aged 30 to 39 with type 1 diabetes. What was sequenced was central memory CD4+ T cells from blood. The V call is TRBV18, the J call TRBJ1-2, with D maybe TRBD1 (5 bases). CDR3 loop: CASSQGNNYGYTF. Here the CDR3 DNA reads TGTGCCAGCTCACAGGGGAATAACTATGGCTACACCTTC.